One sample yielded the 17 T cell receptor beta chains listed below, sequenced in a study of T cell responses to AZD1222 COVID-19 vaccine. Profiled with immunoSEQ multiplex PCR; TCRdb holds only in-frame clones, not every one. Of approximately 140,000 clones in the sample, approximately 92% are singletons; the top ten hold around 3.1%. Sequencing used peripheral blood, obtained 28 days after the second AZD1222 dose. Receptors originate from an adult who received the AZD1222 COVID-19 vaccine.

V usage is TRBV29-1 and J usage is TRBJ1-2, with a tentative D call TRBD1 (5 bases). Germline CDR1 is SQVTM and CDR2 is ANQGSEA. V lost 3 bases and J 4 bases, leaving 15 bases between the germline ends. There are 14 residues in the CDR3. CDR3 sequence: CSVETSGAAYGYTF. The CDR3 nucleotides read TGCAGCGTTGAGACCAGTGGGGCAGCCTATGGCTACACCTTC.

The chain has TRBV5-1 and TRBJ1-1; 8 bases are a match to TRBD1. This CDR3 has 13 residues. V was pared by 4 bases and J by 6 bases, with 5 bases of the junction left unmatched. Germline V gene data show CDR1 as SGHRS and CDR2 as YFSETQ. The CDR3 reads CASSIGQGPEAFF. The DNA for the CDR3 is TGCGCCAGCAGCATAGGACAGGGCCCTGAAGCTTTCTTT.

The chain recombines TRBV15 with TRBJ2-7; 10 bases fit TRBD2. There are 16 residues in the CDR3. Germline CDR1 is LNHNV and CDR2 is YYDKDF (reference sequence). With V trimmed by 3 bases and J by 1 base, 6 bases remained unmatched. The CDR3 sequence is CATSSWASGSSYEQYF. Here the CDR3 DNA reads TGTGCCACCAGCAGCTGGGCTAGCGGGAGTTCCTACGAGCAGTACTTC.

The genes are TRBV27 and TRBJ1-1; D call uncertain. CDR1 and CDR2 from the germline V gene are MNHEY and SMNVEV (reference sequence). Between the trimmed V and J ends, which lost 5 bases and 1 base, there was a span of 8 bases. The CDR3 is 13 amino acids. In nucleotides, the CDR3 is TGTGCCAGCAGTCGCGCGGGGAACACTGAAGCTTTCTTT. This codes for CASSRAGNTEAFF.

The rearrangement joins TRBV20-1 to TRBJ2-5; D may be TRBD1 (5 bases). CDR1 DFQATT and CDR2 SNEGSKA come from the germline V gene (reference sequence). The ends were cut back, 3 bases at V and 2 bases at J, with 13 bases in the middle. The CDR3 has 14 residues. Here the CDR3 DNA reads TGCAGTGCTAGTCTTCGGGCAGGGCAAGAGACCCAGTACTTC. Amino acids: CSASLRAGQETQYF.

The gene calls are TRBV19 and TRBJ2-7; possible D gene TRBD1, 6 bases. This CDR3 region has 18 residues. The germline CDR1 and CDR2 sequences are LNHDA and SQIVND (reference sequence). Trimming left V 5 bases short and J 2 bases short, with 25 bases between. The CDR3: CASSLRASDRTRTYEQYF. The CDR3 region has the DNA TGTGCCAGTAGTTTACGGGCCTCGGACAGAACCCGAACCTACGAGCAGTACTTC.

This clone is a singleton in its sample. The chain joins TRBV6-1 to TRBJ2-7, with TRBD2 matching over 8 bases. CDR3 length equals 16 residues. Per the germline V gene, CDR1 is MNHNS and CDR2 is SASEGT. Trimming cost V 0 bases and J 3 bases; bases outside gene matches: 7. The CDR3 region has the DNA TGTGCCAGCAGTGAAGCGCTGACTAGCGCATACTACGAGCAGTACTTC. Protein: CASSEALTSAYYEQYF.

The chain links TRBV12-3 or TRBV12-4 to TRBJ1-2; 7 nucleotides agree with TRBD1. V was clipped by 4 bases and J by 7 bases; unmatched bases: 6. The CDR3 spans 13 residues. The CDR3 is CASSSQGPGGYTF. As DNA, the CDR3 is TGTGCCAGCAGTTCACAGGGGCCTGGTGGCTACACCTTC.

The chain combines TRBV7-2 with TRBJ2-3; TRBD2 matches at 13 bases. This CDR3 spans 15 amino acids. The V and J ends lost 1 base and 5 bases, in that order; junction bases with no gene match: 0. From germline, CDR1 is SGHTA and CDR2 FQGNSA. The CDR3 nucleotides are TGTGCCAGCAGCTTAGGACTAGCGGGAGGAGATACGCAGTATTTT. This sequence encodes CASSLGLAGGDTQYF.

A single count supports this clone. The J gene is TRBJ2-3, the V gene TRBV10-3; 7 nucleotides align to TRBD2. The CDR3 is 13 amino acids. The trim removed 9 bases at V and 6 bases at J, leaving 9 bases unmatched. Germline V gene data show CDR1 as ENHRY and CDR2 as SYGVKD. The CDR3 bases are TGTGCCATGCGGGGGAGCCCTGGGGATACGCAGTATTTT. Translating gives CAMRGSPGDTQYF.

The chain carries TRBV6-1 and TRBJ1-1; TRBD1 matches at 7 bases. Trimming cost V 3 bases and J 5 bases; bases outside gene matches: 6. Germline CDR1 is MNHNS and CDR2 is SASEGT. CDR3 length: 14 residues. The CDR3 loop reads CASSEYRGGTEAFF. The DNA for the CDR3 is TGTGCCAGCAGTGAGTACAGGGGAGGGACTGAAGCTTTCTTT.

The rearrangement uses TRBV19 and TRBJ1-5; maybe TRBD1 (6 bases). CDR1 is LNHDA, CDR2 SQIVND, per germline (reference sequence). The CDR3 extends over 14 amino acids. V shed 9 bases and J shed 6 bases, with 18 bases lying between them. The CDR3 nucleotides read TGTGCCAGCCTAGGAGGGGGGCTTGGTCAGCCCCAGCATTTT. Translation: CASLGGGLGQPQHF.

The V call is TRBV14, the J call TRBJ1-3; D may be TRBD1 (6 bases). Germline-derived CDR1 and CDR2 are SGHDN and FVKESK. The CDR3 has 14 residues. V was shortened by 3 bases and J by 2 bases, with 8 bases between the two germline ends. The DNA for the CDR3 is TGTGCCAGCAGCCAGGGGGCCCCTGGAAACACCATATATTTT. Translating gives CASSQGAPGNTIYF.

CDR3 loop: CASSYVLSPNQPQHF. For the CDR3, the DNA is TGTGCCAGCAGTTACGTCCTTTCCCCGAATCAGCCCCAGCATTTT. This chain uses TRBV6-5 with TRBJ1-5, with unresolved D. CDR3 length: 15 amino acids. Looked up from germline, CDR1 is MNHEY and CDR2 is SVGAGI. The V end was cut by 2 bases, the J end by 4 bases, with 12 bases between.

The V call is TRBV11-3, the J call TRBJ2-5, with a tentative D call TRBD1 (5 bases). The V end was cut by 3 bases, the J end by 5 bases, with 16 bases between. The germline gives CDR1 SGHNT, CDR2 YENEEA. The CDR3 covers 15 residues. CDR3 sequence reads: CASSFSGRDMETQYF. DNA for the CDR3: TGTGCCAGCAGCTTCTCAGGGCGTGATATGGAGACCCAGTACTTC.

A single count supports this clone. This chain's CDR3 is CASSETGRILRSYNEQFF. The CDR3 DNA reads as TGTGCCAGCAGTGAAACCGGGAGGATACTACGCTCCTACAATGAGCAGTTCTTC. This rearrangement joins TRBV6-1 to TRBJ2-1; 7 bases map to TRBD2. Germline values: CDR1 MNHNS, CDR2 SASEGT. CDR3 length: 18 residues. V lost 2 bases and J lost 0; bases outside the gene matches: 10.

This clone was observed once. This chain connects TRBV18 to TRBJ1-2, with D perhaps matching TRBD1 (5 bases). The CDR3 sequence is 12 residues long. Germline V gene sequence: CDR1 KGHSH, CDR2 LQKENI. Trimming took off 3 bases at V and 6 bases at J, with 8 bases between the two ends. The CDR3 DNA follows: TGTGCCAGCTCACCTACAGGTGATGGCTACACCTTC. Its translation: CASSPTGDGYTF.